The sequence of this TCR beta chain was determined in a study of PD-1 blockade in classical Hodgkin lymphoma. Study findings and constraints: Compared with healthy donors, newly diagnosed patients reportedly showed lower baseline TCR diversity. Researchers reported that CD4+ TCR diversity, though not CD8+, rose significantly by C4D1.

The method was immunoSEQ multiplex PCR; TCRdb's version includes in-frame clones alone and lacks a portion of them. The data show 50,000 or so clones, around 76% seen once. Time point given: cycle 4 day 1 (C4D1), after more than five weeks of nivolumab. Brentuximab vedotin exposure varied among the patients, all of whom had relapsed after autologous stem cell transplantation. From germline, CDR1 is SSHAT and CDR2 FNYEAQ (reference sequence). This CDR3 is 14 amino acids long. With respect to this clone: Its matching antigen is unknown. Relative to the germline gene, one junction end is altered; a read error may explain this.

The clonotype was recovered from a human donor with classical Hodgkin lymphoma. Sequencing was performed on peripheral blood mononuclear cells (PBMCs), taken before the fourth cycle of nivolumab. The V gene is TRBV7-7, the J gene TRBJ2-7; D possibly uses TRBD1 or TRBD2 (5 bases each). CDR3 loop: CASSKGRIGYEQYF. The CDR3 nucleotides read TGTGCTAGCAGCAAGGGGAGAATTGGCTACGAGCAGTACTTC.